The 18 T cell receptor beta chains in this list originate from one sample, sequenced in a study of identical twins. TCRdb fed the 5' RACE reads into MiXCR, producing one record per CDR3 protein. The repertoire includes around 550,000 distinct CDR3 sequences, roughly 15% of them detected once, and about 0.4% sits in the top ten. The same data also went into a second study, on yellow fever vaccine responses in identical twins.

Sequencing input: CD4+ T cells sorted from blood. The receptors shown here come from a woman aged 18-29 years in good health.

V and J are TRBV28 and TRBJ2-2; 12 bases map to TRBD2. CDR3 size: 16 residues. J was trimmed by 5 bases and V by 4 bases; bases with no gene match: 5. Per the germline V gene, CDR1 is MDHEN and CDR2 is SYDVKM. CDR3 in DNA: TGTGCCAGCAGTTCGTCGACTAGCGGGAGAACCGGGGAGCTGTTTTTT. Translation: CASSSSTSGRTGELFF.

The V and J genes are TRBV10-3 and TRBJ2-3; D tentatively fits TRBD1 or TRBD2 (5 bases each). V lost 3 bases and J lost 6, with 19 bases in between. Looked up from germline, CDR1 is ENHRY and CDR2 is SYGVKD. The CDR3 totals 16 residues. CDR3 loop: CAISDKKGTPSDTQYF. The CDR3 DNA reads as TGTGCCATCAGTGATAAGAAGGGGACGCCTTCTGATACGCAGTATTTT.

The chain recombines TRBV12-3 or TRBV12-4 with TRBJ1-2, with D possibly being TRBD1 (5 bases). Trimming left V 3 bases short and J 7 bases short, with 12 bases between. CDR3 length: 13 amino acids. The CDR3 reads CASSFGGVSGYTF. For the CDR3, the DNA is TGTGCCAGCAGTTTCGGGGGAGTTAGTGGCTACACCTTC.

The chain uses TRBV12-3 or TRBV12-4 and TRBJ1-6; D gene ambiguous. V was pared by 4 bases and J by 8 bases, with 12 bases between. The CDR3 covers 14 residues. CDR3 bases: TGTGCCAGCAGTTCAGACACCCTATATTCACCCCTCCACTTT. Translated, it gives CASSSDTLYSPLHF.

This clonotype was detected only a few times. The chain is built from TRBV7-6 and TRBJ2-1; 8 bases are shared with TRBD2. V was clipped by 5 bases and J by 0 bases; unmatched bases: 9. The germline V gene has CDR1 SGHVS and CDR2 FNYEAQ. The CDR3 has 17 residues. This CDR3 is CASSPSTSGSSYNEQFF. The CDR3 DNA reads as TGTGCCAGCAGCCCCAGTACAAGCGGGAGCTCCTACAATGAGCAGTTCTTC.

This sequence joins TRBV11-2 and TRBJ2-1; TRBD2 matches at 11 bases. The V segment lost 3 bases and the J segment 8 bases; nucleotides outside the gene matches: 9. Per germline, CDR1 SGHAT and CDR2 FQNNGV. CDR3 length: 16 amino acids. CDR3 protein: CASSFAIAGGRDEQFF. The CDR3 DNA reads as TGTGCCAGCAGCTTCGCGATAGCGGGAGGGCGAGATGAGCAGTTCTTC. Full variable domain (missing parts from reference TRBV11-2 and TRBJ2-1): EAGVAQSPRYKIIEKRQSVAFWCNPISGHATLYWYQQILGQGPKLLIQFQNNGVVDDSQLPKDRFSAERLKGVDSTLKIQPAKLEDSAVYLCASSFAIAGGRDEQFFGPGTRLTVL.

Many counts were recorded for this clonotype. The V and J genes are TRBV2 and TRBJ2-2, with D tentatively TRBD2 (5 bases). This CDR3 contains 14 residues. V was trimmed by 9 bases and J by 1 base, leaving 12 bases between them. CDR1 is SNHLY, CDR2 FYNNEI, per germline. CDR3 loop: CAREGGRNTGELFF. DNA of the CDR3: TGTGCCAGGGAAGGAGGACGGAACACCGGGGAGCTGTTTTTT.

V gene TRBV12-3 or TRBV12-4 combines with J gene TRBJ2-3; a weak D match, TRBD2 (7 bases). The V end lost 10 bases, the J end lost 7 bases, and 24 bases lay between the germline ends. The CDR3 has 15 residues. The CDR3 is CAIHRAGGLKNTQYF. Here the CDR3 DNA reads TGTGCCATCCATCGGGCCGGGGGGCTCAAAAATACGCAGTATTTT.

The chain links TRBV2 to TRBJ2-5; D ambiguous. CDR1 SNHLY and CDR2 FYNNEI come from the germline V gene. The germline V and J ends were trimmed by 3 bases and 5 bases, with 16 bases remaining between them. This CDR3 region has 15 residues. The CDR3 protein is CASSDYSFSLETQYF. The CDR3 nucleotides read TGTGCCAGCAGTGATTACTCGTTCAGTTTGGAGACCCAGTACTTC.

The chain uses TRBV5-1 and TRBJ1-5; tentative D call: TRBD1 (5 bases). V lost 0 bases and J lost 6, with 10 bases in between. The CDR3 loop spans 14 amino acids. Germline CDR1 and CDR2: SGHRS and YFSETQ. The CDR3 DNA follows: TGCGCCAGCAGCTTGGGACAGCTGGGTCAGCCCCAGCATTTT. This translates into CASSLGQLGQPQHF.

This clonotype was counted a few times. The CDR3 nucleotides read TGCAGTGCTAGGCTAGCGGGGTCCCCCTCCTACAATGAGCAGTTCTTC. Its translation: CSARLAGSPSYNEQFF. V is TRBV20-1 and J is TRBJ2-1; 9 bases agree with TRBD2. The V gene end was trimmed by 3 bases and the J gene end by 0 bases; junction bases not matched to a gene: 6. This CDR3 contains 16 residues. CDR1 and CDR2 (germline): DFQATT, SNEGSKA (reference sequence).

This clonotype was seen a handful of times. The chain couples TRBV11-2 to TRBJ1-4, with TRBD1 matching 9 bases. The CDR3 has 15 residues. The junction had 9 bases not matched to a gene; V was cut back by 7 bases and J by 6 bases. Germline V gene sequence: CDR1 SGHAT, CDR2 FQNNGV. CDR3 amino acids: CASTTNRDRDEKLFF. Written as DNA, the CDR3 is TGTGCCAGCACTACAAACCGGGACAGGGATGAAAAACTGTTTTTT.

The CDR3 region is CASSDPSHSTQYF. The CDR3 DNA follows: TGCGCCAGCAGCGATCCTTCTCACTCTACGCAGTATTTT. The chain carries TRBV5-1 and TRBJ2-3; D is unclear. V was trimmed by 4 bases and J by 8 bases, leaving 14 bases between them. The CDR3 is made up of 13 amino acids. CDR1 and CDR2 (germline): SGHRS, YFSETQ. The whole variable domain, remainder taken from reference TRBV5-1 and TRBJ2-3, is KAGVTQTPRYLIKTRGQQVTLSCSPISGHRSVSWYQQTPGQGLQFLFEYFSETQRNKGNFPGRFSGRQFSNSRSEMNVSTLELGDSALYLCASSDPSHSTQYFGPGTRLTVL.

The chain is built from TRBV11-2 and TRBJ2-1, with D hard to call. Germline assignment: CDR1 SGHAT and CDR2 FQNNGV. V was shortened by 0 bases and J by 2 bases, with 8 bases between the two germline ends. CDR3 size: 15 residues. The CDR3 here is CASSLEKNPYNEQFF. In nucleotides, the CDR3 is TGTGCCAGCAGCTTAGAAAAGAACCCCTACAATGAGCAGTTCTTC.

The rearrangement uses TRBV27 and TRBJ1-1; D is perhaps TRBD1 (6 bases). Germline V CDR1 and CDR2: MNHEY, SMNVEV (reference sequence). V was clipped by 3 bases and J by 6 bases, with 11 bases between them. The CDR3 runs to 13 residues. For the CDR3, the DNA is TGTGCCAGCAGTTTGATGGGGGCGCCTGAAGCTTTCTTT. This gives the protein CASSLMGAPEAFF.

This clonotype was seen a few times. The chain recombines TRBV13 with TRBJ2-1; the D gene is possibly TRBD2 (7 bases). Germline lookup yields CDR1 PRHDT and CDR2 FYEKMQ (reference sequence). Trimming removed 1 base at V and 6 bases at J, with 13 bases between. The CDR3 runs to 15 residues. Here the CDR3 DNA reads TGTGCCAGCAGCTTAGTAGGGGGAGGGGGCAATGAGCAGTTCTTC. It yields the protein CASSLVGGGGNEQFF.

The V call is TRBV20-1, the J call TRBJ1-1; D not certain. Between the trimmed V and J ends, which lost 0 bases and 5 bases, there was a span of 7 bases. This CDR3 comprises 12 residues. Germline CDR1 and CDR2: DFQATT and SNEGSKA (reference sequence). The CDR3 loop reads CSARELLTEAFF. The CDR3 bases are TGCAGTGCTAGAGAATTGCTGACTGAAGCTTTCTTT.

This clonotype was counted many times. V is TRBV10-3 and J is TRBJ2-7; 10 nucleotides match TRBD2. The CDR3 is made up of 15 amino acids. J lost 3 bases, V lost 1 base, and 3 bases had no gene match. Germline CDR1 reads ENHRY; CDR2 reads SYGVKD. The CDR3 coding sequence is TGTGCCATCAGTGAGTGGACTAGCGGAGACTACGAGCAGTACTTC. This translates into CAISEWTSGDYEQYF.